This T cell receptor beta chain was retrieved from a study of blood T cell repertoires in COVID-19. On the study more broadly: Samples of COVID-19 (acute and convalescent) were obtained from the United States, Italy and Spain.

Enrollment of patients from Seattle took place during active infection, with longitudinal follow-up. Original handling: Cell counts per sample came from amplifying reference gene primers. The assay was immunoSEQ multiplex PCR, and TCRdb's table has in-frame clones only and misses some. V and J calls and clone size come straight from that table; D and trimming were deduced from the DNA. This table has 100,000 or so clones, roughly 92% appearing once. The germline gives CDR1 MNHEY, CDR2 SVGAGI. Trimming stripped 0 bases from V and 7 bases from J, with 9 bases between. CDR3 length equals 13 residues. V is TRBV6-5 and J is TRBJ1-2; D unresolved. The sequence came from a woman between 45 and 60 years old with COVID-19, enrolled during active disease. What was sequenced was peripheral blood. The CDR3 DNA reads TGTGCCAGCAGTTACTCGAACGAGGGTGGCTACACCTTC. Protein product: CASSYSNEGGYTF.